A selection of T cell receptor beta chains follows, all from one sample in a study of blood T cell repertoires in COVID-19. The assay was immunoSEQ multiplex PCR, and TCRdb's table has in-frame clones only and misses some. There are 200,000 to 250,000 clones in the sample; approximately 88% occur only once, and approximately 2.8% lies in the top ten. Sequenced material: PBMCs or T cells enriched from blood (not recorded which). The receptors shown here come from a woman aged 25 to 39 with acute COVID-19. CDR3s include the opening cysteine and the closing phenylalanine or tryptophan. The order of the fields is D gene, V gene, J gene, clone size, CDR3 length, CDR3 DNA, CDR3 protein. D genes are given only for firm matches. Clone size is shown for a subset of rows, as once, few, many or a class of expanded clone.

TRBD1	TRBV27	TRBJ1-2	once	15	TGTGCCAGCAGTTTGGGGACAGGGTCTGGCTATGGCTACACCTTC	CASSLGTGSGYGYTF
TRBD1	TRBV6-5	TRBJ1-1	few	16	TGTGCCAGCAGTTACGGGACAGGGGTGACGGACACTGAAGCTTTCTTT	CASSYGTGVTDTEAFF
.	TRBV6-6	TRBJ2-7	.	15	TGTGCCAGCACTCTCGGAGGCTACAGCTCCTACGAGCAGTACTTC	CASTLGGYSSYEQYF
.	TRBV10-3	TRBJ2-7	.	13	TGTGCCATCAGGTTCCCGGGGAGCTACGAGCAGTACTTC	CAIRFPGSYEQYF
.	TRBV3-1/TRBV3-2	TRBJ2-2	.	14	TGTGCCAGCAGCCAAGAAGGGGGAAGCGGGGAGCTGTTTTTT	CASSQEGGSGELFF
.	TRBV4-1	TRBJ1-1	.	14	TGCGCCAGCAGCCAACGTCGGGTGGGCACTGAAGCTTTCTTT	CASSQRRVGTEAFF
.	TRBV11-2	TRBJ1-4	.	16	TGTGCCAGCAGCTTAGTGTTTGGGGGGTCAAGTGAAAAACTGTTTTTT	CASSLVFGGSSEKLFF
TRBD1	TRBV11-3	TRBJ2-6	.	17	TGTGCCAGCAGCCCGGGACAGGGGGACTCTGGGGCCAACGTCCTGACTTTC	CASSPGQGDSGANVLTF
TRBD1	TRBV19	TRBJ2-1	.	15	TGTGCCAGTAGTGTAACCGGGACAGCATACAATGAGCAGTTCTTC	CASSVTGTAYNEQFF
.	TRBV19	TRBJ1-1	.	13	TGTGCCAGTAGTATAGCCTTGAACACTGAAGCTTTCTTT	CASSIALNTEAFF
.	TRBV19	TRBJ1-3	.	13	TGTGCCAGTAGTTTCATTGGCGGGAACACCATATATTTT	CASSFIGGNTIYF
TRBD1	TRBV7-9	TRBJ1-1	.	15	TGTGCCAGCAGTCCAAAAGGGACAGCGAACACTGAAGCTTTCTTT	CASSPKGTANTEAFF
TRBD1	TRBV4-1	TRBJ1-4	.	15	TGCGCCAGCAGCCAAGTAGGGACAGGGCCTGAAAAACTGTTTTTT	CASSQVGTGPEKLFF
.	TRBV6-2/TRBV6-3	TRBJ2-1	.	14	TGTGCCAGCAGTTATAGTCCCGACAAGGATGAGCAGTTCTTC	CASSYSPDKDEQFF
TRBD1	TRBV5-6	TRBJ2-2	.	14	TGTGCCAGCAGCTTGGGTACAGGGGACGGGGAGCTGTTTTTT	CASSLGTGDGELFF
TRBD1	TRBV7-9	TRBJ2-2	.	17	TGTGCCAGCAGCCTACCCCTTGGGACAGTTGACACCGGGGAGCTGTTTTTT	CASSLPLGTVDTGELFF
.	TRBV4-1	TRBJ1-5	.	14	TGCGCCAGCAGCCCATCGCGAGGTTTGCAGCCCCAGCATTTT	CASSPSRGLQPQHF
TRBD1	TRBV11-2	TRBJ1-2	.	13	TGTGCCAGCAGCCCTACGACAGGGGAAAGCTACACCTTC	CASSPTTGESYTF
.	TRBV6-2/TRBV6-3	TRBJ1-1	few	16	TGTGCCAGCAGTCAAGCCCTGTCCCCTTTGAACACTGAAGCTTTCTTT	CASSQALSPLNTEAFF
.	TRBV21-1	TRBJ1-6	.	15	TGTGCCAGCAGCCCCCGGACAGGGATGAATTCACCCCTCCACTTT	CASSPRTGMNSPLHF
.	TRBV19	TRBJ2-5	.	14	TGTGCCAGTAGTAGGGTTGGTAGCTTAGAGACCCAGTACTTC	CASSRVGSLETQYF
.	TRBV5-1	TRBJ1-4	.	16	TGCGCCAGCAGCCCGACCAACCTAGCAACTAATGAAAAACTGTTTTTT	CASSPTNLATNEKLFF
.	TRBV7-9	TRBJ1-6	once	15	TGTGCCAGCAGTCAGATGAGGGTCGGAAATTCACCCCTCCACTTT	CASSQMRVGNSPLHF
.	TRBV10-1	TRBJ2-7	.	11	TGCGCCAGAAGCAGGGTCTACGAGCAGTACTTC	CARSRVYEQYF
.	TRBV9	TRBJ2-1	.	16	TGTGCCAGCAGCGTAGTGGGCTCAGTCCCCTACAATGAGCAGTTCTTC	CASSVVGSVPYNEQFF
.	TRBV27	TRBJ2-7	.	14	TGTGCCAGCAGTTTAGGGCAGGATTCCTACGAGCAGTACTTC	CASSLGQDSYEQYF
TRBD2	TRBV4-1	TRBJ2-7	.	15	TGCGCCAGCAGCCATCTAGCGGGGAGCTCCTACGAGCAGTACTTC	CASSHLAGSSYEQYF
TRBD1	TRBV5-1	TRBJ2-1	.	15	TGCGCCAGCAGCTTGACAGGGGGCAATTGGAATGAGCAGTTCTTC	CASSLTGGNWNEQFF
TRBD1	TRBV19	TRBJ1-2	.	15	TGTGCCAGTAGGCCGCCTGCGGGACAGAACTATGGCTACACCTTC	CASRPPAGQNYGYTF
.	TRBV7-9	TRBJ2-5	once	14	TGTGCCAGCAGCTTAGAAGGTACTAGAGAGACCCAGTACTTC	CASSLEGTRETQYF
TRBD1	TRBV10-3	TRBJ2-5	.	17	TGTGCCATCAGTGAGACCGGGACAGGGGGCGTAGGCCGGACCCAGTACTTC	CAISETGTGGVGRTQYF
TRBD2	TRBV7-9	TRBJ2-1	.	13	TGTGCCAGCAGGGATAGCGGGGAGGAGGAGCAGTTCTTC	CASRDSGEEEQFF
.	TRBV12-3/TRBV12-4	TRBJ1-2	.	12	TGTGCCAGCAGTCCTTTTAACTATGGCTACACCTTC	CASSPFNYGYTF
TRBD2	TRBV7-9	TRBJ2-2	.	17	TGTGCCAGCAGCCTCCCCAGACTAGCGAGTAGCGCCGGGGAGCTGTTTTTT	CASSLPRLASSAGELFF
.	TRBV30	TRBJ2-6	.	14	TGTGCCTGGAGTCGACTCCCTGGGGCCAACGTCCTGACTTTC	CAWSRLPGANVLTF
.	TRBV12-3/TRBV12-4	TRBJ1-1	.	12	TGTGCCAGCAGTTCCTCGGGAGGTGAAGCTTTCTTT	CASSSSGGEAFF
.	TRBV7-2	TRBJ1-2	.	13	TGTGCCAGCAGGTTAACAGGGAACTATGGCTACACCTTC	CASRLTGNYGYTF
.	TRBV7-2	TRBJ1-2	.	14	TGTGCCAGCAGCCCCCAGGTGGGGGCGTCTGGCTACACCTTC	CASSPQVGASGYTF
TRBD2	TRBV11-2	TRBJ2-3	.	18	TGTGCCAGCAGCTTAGGAATGACGGAGCGGGGGAGGACAGATACGCAGTATTTT	CASSLGMTERGRTDTQYF
.	TRBV5-1	TRBJ1-5	.	14	TGCGCCAGCAGGATTGGTACAGGCAATCAGCCCCAGCATTTT	CASRIGTGNQPQHF
TRBD1	TRBV12-5	TRBJ1-5	once	16	TGTGCTAGTGGTTTGCTAGGACAGGCCCCCAATCAGCCCCAGCATTTT	CASGLLGQAPNQPQHF
TRBD1	TRBV7-9	TRBJ2-5	once	13	TGTGCCAGCAGCTTCCGGGACAGGGGAGCCCAGTACTTC	CASSFRDRGAQYF
TRBD1	TRBV6-2/TRBV6-3	TRBJ1-5	.	15	TGTGCCAGCAGTTCGGGACAGGGGGCCGGTCAGCCCCAGCATTTT	CASSSGQGAGQPQHF
.	TRBV7-7	TRBJ2-5	.	14	TGTGCTAGCAGCCCCGCCGAACTCGGGGAGACCCAGTACTTC	CASSPAELGETQYF
.	TRBV7-9	TRBJ1-6	few	15	TGTGCCAGCAGCTTAGGGCCTCCGGGGAATTCACCCCTCCACTTT	CASSLGPPGNSPLHF
.	TRBV19	TRBJ1-5	.	16	TGTGCCAGTAGTATATTTATCGGACAGTTCAATCAGCCCCAGCATTTT	CASSIFIGQFNQPQHF
.	TRBV5-1	TRBJ1-1	few	13	TGCGCCAGCAGCTTTCAGGGGAACACTGAAGCTTTCTTT	CASSFQGNTEAFF
.	TRBV6-2/TRBV6-3	TRBJ2-3	.	14	TGTGCCAGCAGTTTAGAACGACTCACAGATACGCAGTATTTT	CASSLERLTDTQYF
.	TRBV20-1	TRBJ2-7	.	11	TGCAGTGCGGGACTCTCCTACGAGCAGTACTTC	CSAGLSYEQYF
TRBD1	TRBV3-1/TRBV3-2	TRBJ2-1	.	15	TGTGCCAGCAGCCAAGGACAGGGTTTATACAATGAGCAGTTCTTC	CASSQGQGLYNEQFF
.	TRBV6-5	TRBJ1-1	.	14	TGTGCCAGCACTCGAGCGGAGGCCTGGACTGAAGCTTTCTTT	CASTRAEAWTEAFF
.	TRBV6-5	TRBJ1-1	few	13	TGTGCCAGCAGTTACCAGGTGAACACTGAAGCTTTCTTT	CASSYQVNTEAFF
TRBD1	TRBV29-1	TRBJ1-4	.	15	TGCAGCGTTGGAAGGGTGGGACAGAGTAATGAAAAACTGTTTTTT	CSVGRVGQSNEKLFF
TRBD1	TRBV4-2	TRBJ2-1	.	15	TGTGCCAGCAGCCAAGATTCCGGGACAGGGGCAACCCAGTTCTTC	CASSQDSGTGATQFF
.	TRBV30	TRBJ1-1	.	15	TGTGCCTGGAGTGCGCGGGGAGGGAAGCGGACTGAAGCTTTCTTT	CAWSARGGKRTEAFF
TRBD1	TRBV7-2	TRBJ1-4	.	14	TGTGCCAGCAGCTCAACAGGGGACGACGAAAAACTGTTTTTT	CASSSTGDDEKLFF